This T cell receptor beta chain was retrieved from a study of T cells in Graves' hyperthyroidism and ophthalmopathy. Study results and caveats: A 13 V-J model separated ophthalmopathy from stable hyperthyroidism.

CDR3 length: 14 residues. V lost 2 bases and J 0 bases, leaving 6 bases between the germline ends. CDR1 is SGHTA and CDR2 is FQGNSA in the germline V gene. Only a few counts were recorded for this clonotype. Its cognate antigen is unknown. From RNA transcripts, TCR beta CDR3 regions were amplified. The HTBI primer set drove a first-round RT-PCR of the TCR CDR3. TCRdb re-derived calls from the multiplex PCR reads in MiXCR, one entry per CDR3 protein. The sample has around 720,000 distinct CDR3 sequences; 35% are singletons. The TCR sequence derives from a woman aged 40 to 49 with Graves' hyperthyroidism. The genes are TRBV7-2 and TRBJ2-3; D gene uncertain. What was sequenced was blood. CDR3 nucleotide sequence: TGTGCCAGCAGCTTAATGGAGAGCACAGATACGCAGTATTTT. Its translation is CASSLMESTDTQYF.